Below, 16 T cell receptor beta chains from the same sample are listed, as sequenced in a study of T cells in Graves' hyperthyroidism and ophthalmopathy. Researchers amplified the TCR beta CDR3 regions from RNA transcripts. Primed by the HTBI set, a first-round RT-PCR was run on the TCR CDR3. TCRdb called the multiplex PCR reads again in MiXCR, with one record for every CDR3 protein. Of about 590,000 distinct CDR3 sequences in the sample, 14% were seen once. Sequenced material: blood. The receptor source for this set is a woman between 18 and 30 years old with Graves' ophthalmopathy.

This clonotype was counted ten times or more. The CDR3 reads CASSVDNDRAGGYTF. The DNA of the CDR3 is TGCGCCAGCAGCGTGGACAACGACAGGGCAGGGGGCTACACCTTC. The chain joins TRBV5-1 to TRBJ1-2; 7 positions agree with TRBD1. The CDR3 is 15 residues long. V shed 4 bases and J 8 bases; nucleotides not matched to a gene: 14. Looked up from germline, CDR1 is SGHRS and CDR2 is YFSETQ.

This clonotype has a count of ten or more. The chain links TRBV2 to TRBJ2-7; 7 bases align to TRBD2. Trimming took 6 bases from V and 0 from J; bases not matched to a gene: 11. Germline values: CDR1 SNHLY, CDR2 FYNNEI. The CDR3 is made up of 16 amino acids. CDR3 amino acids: CASSPGELAVSYEQYF. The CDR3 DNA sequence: TGTGCCAGCAGCCCGGGTGAGCTAGCGGTCTCCTACGAGCAGTACTTC. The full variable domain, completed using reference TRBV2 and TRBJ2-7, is EPEVTQTPSHQVTQMGQEVILRCVPISNHLYFYWYRQILGQKVEFLVSFYNNEISEKSEIFDDQFSVERPDGSNFTLKIRSTKLEDSAMYFCASSPGELAVSYEQYFGPGTRLTVT.

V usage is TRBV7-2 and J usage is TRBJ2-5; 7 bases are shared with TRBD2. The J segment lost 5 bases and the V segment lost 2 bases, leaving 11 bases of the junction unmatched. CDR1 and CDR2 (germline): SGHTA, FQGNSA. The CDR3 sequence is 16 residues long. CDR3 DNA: TGTGCCAGCAGCTTAAGTAGGTGGGAGGGCCGCGAGACCCAGTACTTC. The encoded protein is CASSLSRWEGRETQYF.

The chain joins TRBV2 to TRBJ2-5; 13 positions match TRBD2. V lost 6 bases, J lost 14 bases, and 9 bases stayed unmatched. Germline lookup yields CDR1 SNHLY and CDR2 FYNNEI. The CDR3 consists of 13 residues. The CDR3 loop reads CASRKLAGGFDYF. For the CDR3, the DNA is TGTGCCAGCAGAAAACTAGCGGGAGGGTTCGACTACTTC.

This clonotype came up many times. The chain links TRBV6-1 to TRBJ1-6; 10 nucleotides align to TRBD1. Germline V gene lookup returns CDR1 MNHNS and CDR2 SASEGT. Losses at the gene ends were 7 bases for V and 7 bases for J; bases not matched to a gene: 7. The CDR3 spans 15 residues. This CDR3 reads CASTRQGADNSPLHF. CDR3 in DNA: TGTGCCAGCACCAGACAGGGGGCGGACAATTCACCCCTCCACTTT.

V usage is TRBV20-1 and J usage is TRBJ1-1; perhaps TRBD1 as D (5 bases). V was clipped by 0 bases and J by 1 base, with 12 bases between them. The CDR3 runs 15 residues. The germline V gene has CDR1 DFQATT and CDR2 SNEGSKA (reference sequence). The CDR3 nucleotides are TGCAGTGCTAGAGATTTAGGGACGGGGAACACTGAAGCTTTCTTT. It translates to CSARDLGTGNTEAFF.

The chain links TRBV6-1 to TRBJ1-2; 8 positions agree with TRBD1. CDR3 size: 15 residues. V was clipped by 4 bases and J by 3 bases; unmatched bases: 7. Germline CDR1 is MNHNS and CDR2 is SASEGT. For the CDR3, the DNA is TGTGCCAGCAGTGGGGCGACAGGGGAAGACTATGGCTACACCTTC. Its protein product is CASSGATGEDYGYTF.

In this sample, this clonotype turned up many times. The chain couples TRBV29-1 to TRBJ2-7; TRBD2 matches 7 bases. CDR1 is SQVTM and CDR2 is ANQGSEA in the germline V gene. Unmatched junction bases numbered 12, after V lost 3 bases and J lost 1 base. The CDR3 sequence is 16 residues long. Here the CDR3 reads CSVEDSGRRGSYEQYF. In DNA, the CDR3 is TGCAGCGTTGAGGATAGCGGGCGGAGAGGATCCTACGAGCAGTACTTC.

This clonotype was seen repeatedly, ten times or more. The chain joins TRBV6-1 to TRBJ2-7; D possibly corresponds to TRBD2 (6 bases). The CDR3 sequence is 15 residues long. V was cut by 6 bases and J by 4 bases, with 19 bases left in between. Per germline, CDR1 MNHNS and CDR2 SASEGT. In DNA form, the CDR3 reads TGTGCCAGCAGACTTTTGCAACACGGGGGTTACGAGCAGTACTTC. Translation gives CASRLLQHGGYEQYF.

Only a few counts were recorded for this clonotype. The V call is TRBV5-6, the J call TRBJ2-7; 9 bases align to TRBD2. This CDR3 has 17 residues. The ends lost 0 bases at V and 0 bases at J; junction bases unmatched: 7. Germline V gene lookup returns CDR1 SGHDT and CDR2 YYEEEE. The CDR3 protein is CASSLVLAGRSSYEQYF. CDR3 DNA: TGTGCCAGCAGCTTGGTGCTAGCGGGAAGAAGCTCCTACGAGCAGTACTTC. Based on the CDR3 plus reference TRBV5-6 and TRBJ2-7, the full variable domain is DAGVTQSPTHLIKTRGQQVTLRCSPKSGHDTVSWYQQALGQGPQFIFQYYEEEERQRGNFPDRFSGHQFPNYSSELNVNALLLGDSALYLCASSLVLAGRSSYEQYFGPGTRLTVT.

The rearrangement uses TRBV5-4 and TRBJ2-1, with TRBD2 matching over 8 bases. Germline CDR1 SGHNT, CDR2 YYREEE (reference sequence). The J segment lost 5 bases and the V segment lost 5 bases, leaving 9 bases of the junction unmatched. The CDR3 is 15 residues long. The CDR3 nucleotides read TGTGCCAGCAGTCGGGGGGGGGACGGGAACAATGAGCAGTTCTTC. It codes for CASSRGGDGNNEQFF.

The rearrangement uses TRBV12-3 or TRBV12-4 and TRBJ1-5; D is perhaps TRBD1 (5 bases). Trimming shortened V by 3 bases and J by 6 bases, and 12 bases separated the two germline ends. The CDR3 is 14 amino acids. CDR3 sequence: CASSFGQGGQPQHF. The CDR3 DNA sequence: TGTGCCAGCAGTTTTGGCCAGGGCGGTCAGCCCCAGCATTTT.

The CDR3 loop reads CASSLTVKGGLFF. As DNA, the CDR3 is TGTGCCAGCAGCTTAACGGTTAAGGGCGGACTGTTTTTT. The gene calls are TRBV7-9 and TRBJ1-4; D gene ambiguous. The CDR3 spans 13 residues. Between the trimmed V and J ends, which lost 2 bases and 13 bases, there was a span of 14 bases. The germline gives CDR1 SEHNR, CDR2 FQNEAQ (reference sequence).

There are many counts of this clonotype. The CDR3 here is CASSQDLSYTGELFF. The DNA of the CDR3 is TGTGCCAGCAGCCAAGATCTGTCGTACACCGGGGAGCTGTTTTTT. The J gene is TRBJ2-2, the V gene TRBV3-1, with unresolved D. The CDR3 is 15 residues long. Germline CDR1 and CDR2: LGHDT and YNNKEL (reference sequence). The V end was cut by 0 bases, the J end by 3 bases, with 8 bases between.

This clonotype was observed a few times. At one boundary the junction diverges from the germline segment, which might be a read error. The CDR3 DNA follows: TGTGCCTGCAGTTCGGGACTAGCGGGAGGGCCTAGCGAGCAGTTCTTC. This encodes CACSSGLAGGPSEQFF. The V call is TRBV27, the J call TRBJ2-1; TRBD2 matches 16 bases. The CDR3 runs 16 residues. Germline CDR1 reads MNHEY; CDR2 reads SMNVEV (reference sequence).

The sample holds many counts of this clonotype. In DNA, the CDR3 is TGTGCCAGCAGCCAGGGGCCTCTAGCGGGAGATCAAGAGACCCAGTACTTC. Its protein is CASSQGPLAGDQETQYF. The J gene is TRBJ2-5, the V gene TRBV3-1, with 10 nucleotides matching TRBD2. V was clipped by 3 bases and J by 2 bases; unmatched bases: 9. The CDR3 length is 17 residues. CDR1 and CDR2 (germline): LGHDT, YNNKEL (reference sequence).